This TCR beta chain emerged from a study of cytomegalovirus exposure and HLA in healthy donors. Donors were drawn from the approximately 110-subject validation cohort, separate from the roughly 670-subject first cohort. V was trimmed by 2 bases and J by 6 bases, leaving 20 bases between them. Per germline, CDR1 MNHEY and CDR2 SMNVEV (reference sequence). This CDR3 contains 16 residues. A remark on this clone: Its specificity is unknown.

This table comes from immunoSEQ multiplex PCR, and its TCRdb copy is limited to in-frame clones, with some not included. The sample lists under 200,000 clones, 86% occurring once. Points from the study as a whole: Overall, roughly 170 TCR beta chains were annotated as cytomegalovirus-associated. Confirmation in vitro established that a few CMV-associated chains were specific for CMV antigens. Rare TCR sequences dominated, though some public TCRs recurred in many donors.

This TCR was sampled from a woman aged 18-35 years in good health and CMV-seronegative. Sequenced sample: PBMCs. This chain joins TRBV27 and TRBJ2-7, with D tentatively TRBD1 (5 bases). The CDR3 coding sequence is TGTGCCAGCAGTTTAACCCCCGCCTCCTTCAGGGCCGAGCAGTACTTC. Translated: CASSLTPASFRAEQYF.